The present entry profiles one TCR beta chain with its context. It has no known antigen specificity. No base qualities exist here, and no much larger clone lies one base off it. This entry belongs to a study of T cell responses to AZD1222 COVID-19 vaccine (dated by TCRdb to 2020 to 2022). As for the study more broadly: A total of approximately 230 trial participants underwent TCR sequencing, of whom nearly 210 received two doses of AZD1222 and some 25 received two doses of the MenACWY control vaccine. Trial participants were enrolled into age subgroups of 18-55, 56-69 and 70-plus years, which contained approximately 150, 30 and 60 TCR-sequenced participants, respectively.

The sample's time point label is to be understood as: about 28 days (+/-7) after the second vaccine dose. Because spike-specific TCR depth and breadth did not differ between the two schedules, AZD1222 recipients who got a second dose at roughly 4 weeks were pooled with those who got a second dose at roughly 12 weeks. Vaccinee samples came from UK trials COV001 and COV002, including a single-blind randomized controlled phase 2/3 trial of AZD1222 (ChAdOx1 nCoV-19) in healthy adults. For TCRbeta chain sequencing, PBMC samples from trial participants were taken at day 0 and at day 28 after the second dose. The CDR3 regions of human TCRbeta chains were analyzed by immunosequencing. For the original study's pipeline: Repertoire TCRs were checked for matches against a reference library of SARS-CoV-2-specific TCRs that had been generated using the MIRA antigen-specificity platform. Breadth meant the fraction of unique TCRs that were SARS-CoV-2-associated, whereas depth meant the fraction of total T cells that were SARS-CoV-2-associated. Using the MIRA data, each spike-specific TCR was assigned both to the spike region to which the TCR was reactive and to a CD4 or CD8 class. Log10-transformed breadth and depth values were compared by one-way ANOVA with Sidak's multiple comparisons tests. TCRdb limited this immuneACCESS table to in-frame rearrangements with V and J called. A share of clones is missing; checked studies link under half to unresolved V genes, and the rest is unexplained. That table furnishes V, J and clone size, whereas the DNA furnished D and trimming. Present in this sample are tens of thousands of clones, 85% to 90% of which were seen just once. The ten largest clones represent under 3% of the sample.

Overall study results and their limits: After two AZD1222 doses, both the breadth and the depth of spike-specific TCRs were significantly higher than at day 0 and than in MenACWY recipients. The whole spike protein was spanned by vaccine-associated CD4 TCRs, and dominant responses were seen in regions 160-218 and 743-854. Participants were mostly white British and included more females than males, and it was suggested by the authors that clonal diversity may have been underestimated. Conclusions about previously exposed vaccinees are limited, since just five or six AZD1222 recipients were seropositive for SARS-CoV-2 at baseline. Epitopes outside the regions mutated in the B.1.351 and B.1.1.7 variants were reportedly recognized by nearly half of the unique spike-specific TCRs. Because no day 14 peak-response samples were available, the repertoires could be characterized only after the peak T cell response. The 56-69-year group was small, and its depth increase did not reach significance, likely because of low power.

Relative to germline, V is missing 3 bases and J is missing 4 bases, with 14 bases of the junction outside any gene match. CDR1 and CDR2, per the germline V gene, are MNHEY and SVGEGT. The CDR3 goes from the cysteine to the phenylalanine over 18 residues. Only CDR3 DNA remains: 54 bases, in frame from the first base. Recombination connected TRBV6-2 or TRBV6-3 to TRBJ2-2, with TRBD1 matching 7 junction bases. The receptor's source is an adult who received the AZD1222 COVID-19 vaccine. Source: peripheral blood, taken 28 days after the second AZD1222 dose. At the DNA level, the sequence is TGTGCCAGCAGTTATACGGGACAGTCTTCCTTGGGCACCGGGGAGCTGTTTTTT. Translated, this gives CASSYTGQSSLGTGELFF.